The rows below give T cell receptor beta chains drawn from one sample of a study of OX40 agonist ivuxolimab in advanced cancers. Using immunoSEQ multiplex PCR, the repertoire was profiled, and TCRdb retains in-frame clones only, with some absent. The sample lists under 80,000 clones, just over 85% occurring once. The starting material was CD4+ or CD8+ T cells sorted from blood, obtained in a trial of the OX40 agonist ivuxolimab. The receptors stem from an adult with an advanced solid tumor such as melanoma, head and neck, liver or kidney cancer. Both conserved end residues are part of each CDR3. A D gene is named only where the DNA matches it firmly. Only part of the rows carry a size: once, few, many, or a class if the clone is expanded.

.	TRBD2	TRBV19	TRBJ2-1	CASSIGPGLAGGVNEQFF	TGTGCCAGTAGTATAGGTCCGGGACTAGCGGGGGGAGTGAATGAGCAGTTCTTC
.	.	TRBV28	TRBJ1-1	CASSLPGAMNTEAFF	TGTGCCAGCAGTTTACCCGGGGCCATGAACACTGAAGCTTTCTTT
few	TRBD1	TRBV4-2	TRBJ1-1	CASSQSGQSRDEAFF	TGTGCCAGCAGCCAATCGGGACAGTCAAGGGATGAAGCTTTCTTT
.	.	TRBV5-1	TRBJ1-1	CASSFKPNTEAFF	TGCGCCAGCAGCTTCAAGCCGAACACTGAAGCTTTCTTT
.	.	TRBV5-8	TRBJ2-6	CASSLSLSSGANVLTF	TGTGCCAGCAGCTTGTCTCTCTCCTCTGGGGCCAACGTCCTGACTTTC
.	.	TRBV19	TRBJ2-2	CASSIDRYTGELFF	TGTGCCAGTAGTATAGATAGATACACCGGGGAGCTGTTTTTT
.	.	TRBV5-4	TRBJ2-2	CASSLVTVNTGELFF	TGTGCCAGCAGCCTGGTGACCGTGAACACCGGGGAGCTGTTTTTT
.	.	TRBV5-1	TRBJ1-2	CASSLEGVGFYGYTF	TGCGCCAGCAGCTTGGAGGGGGTCGGCTTCTATGGCTACACCTTC
.	.	TRBV6-6	TRBJ1-1	CASSYSRGTEAFF	TGTGCCAGCAGTTACTCGAGGGGCACTGAAGCTTTCTTT
.	.	TRBV30	TRBJ1-1	CAWRYTVAAEAFF	TGTGCCTGGAGGTACACAGTGGCCGCTGAAGCTTTCTTT
.	.	TRBV5-4	TRBJ2-6	CASSLPGGANVLTF	TGTGCCAGCAGCTTGCCCGGGGGGGCCAACGTCCTGACTTTC
.	.	TRBV10-3	TRBJ2-2	CAISGLRLTGAGELFF	TGTGCCATCAGTGGGCTGAGGTTAACTGGGGCCGGGGAGCTGTTTTTT
.	TRBD2	TRBV5-4	TRBJ2-3	CASSPGLAGGWDTQYF	TGTGCCAGCAGCCCGGGACTAGCGGGAGGGTGGGATACGCAGTATTTT
once	.	TRBV2	TRBJ2-1	CASSEVGRGYNEQFF	TGTGCCAGCAGTGAGGTAGGGCGAGGATACAATGAGCAGTTCTTC
.	.	TRBV15	TRBJ2-5	CATSPQAEETQYF	TGTGCCACCAGCCCTCAGGCGGAAGAGACCCAGTACTTC
.	.	TRBV6-1	TRBJ2-5	CASHYLAIQETQYF	TGTGCCAGCCACTACCTCGCCATCCAAGAGACCCAGTACTTC
.	TRBD1	TRBV5-1	TRBJ2-1	CASSLDRGNEQFF	TGCGCCAGCAGCTTGGACAGGGGCAATGAGCAGTTCTTC
.	.	TRBV19	TRBJ1-3	CASTTDGFSGNTIYF	TGTGCCAGTACGACGGACGGCTTCTCTGGAAACACCATATATTTT
.	.	TRBV30	TRBJ1-2	CAWSVGTGYGYTF	TGTGCCTGGAGTGTAGGGACGGGTTATGGCTACACCTTC
.	TRBD1	TRBV5-6	TRBJ1-2	CASSDAPRTGAPINYGYTF	TGTGCCAGCAGCGATGCTCCAAGGACAGGGGCGCCTATAAACTATGGCTACACCTTC
.	.	TRBV5-4	TRBJ2-6	CASNEGGVSGANVLTF	TGTGCCAGCAACGAGGGTGGGGTCTCTGGGGCCAACGTCCTGACTTTC
.	.	TRBV15	TRBJ1-6	CATSDRRRGRNSPLHF	TGTGCCACCAGCGACCGCCGCAGGGGACGGAATTCACCCCTCCACTTT
.	.	TRBV10-3	TRBJ2-7	CAISESVNGHEQYF	TGTGCCATCAGTGAGTCAGTTAACGGGCACGAGCAGTACTTC
.	TRBD1	TRBV28	TRBJ2-4	CASSLKGAANIQYF	TGTGCCAGCAGTTTAAAGGGGGCGGCGAACATTCAGTACTTC
once	TRBD2	TRBV30	TRBJ2-3	CASSSGPDTQYF	TGTGCTTCCTCTAGCGGGCCGGATACGCAGTATTTT
.	.	TRBV28	TRBJ1-1	CASSLPSGGGTEAFF	TGTGCCAGCAGTTTACCCTCCGGGGGAGGCACTGAAGCTTTCTTT
.	.	TRBV27	TRBJ1-1	CASSPPDTVGTEAFF	TGTGCCAGCAGTCCGCCGGACACGGTAGGGACTGAAGCTTTCTTT
.	.	TRBV9	TRBJ2-1	CASSVLSSSYNEQFF	TGTGCCAGCAGCGTACTATCGAGCTCCTACAATGAGCAGTTCTTC
.	.	TRBV7-3	TRBJ1-1	CASSLSAGNTEAFF	TGTGCCAGCAGCTTATCGGCAGGGAACACTGAAGCTTTCTTT
.	.	TRBV6-5	TRBJ2-6	CASSYSQWGANVLTF	TGTGCCAGCAGTTACTCTCAATGGGGGGCCAACGTCCTGACTTTC
.	.	TRBV5-4	TRBJ2-3	CASTLVDSGTDTQYF	TGTGCCAGCACCCTTGTGGATAGTGGGACAGATACGCAGTATTTT
.	.	TRBV7-8	TRBJ1-4	CASSLARGPANEKLFF	TGTGCCAGCAGCTTAGCCCGGGGGCCGGCTAATGAAAAACTGTTTTTT
.	TRBD2	TRBV7-9	TRBJ2-1	CASSLAGGPDEQFF	TGTGCCAGCAGCTTAGCGGGAGGGCCAGATGAGCAGTTCTTC
.	.	TRBV11-2	TRBJ2-7	CASSLGPEQYF	TGTGCCAGCAGCTTAGGTCCCGAGCAGTACTTC
.	.	TRBV5-4	TRBJ1-2	CASSRDGTPNYGYTF	TGTGCCAGCAGCCGAGACGGGACACCGAACTATGGCTACACCTTC
.	.	TRBV29-1	TRBJ1-2	CSVDQGNYGYTF	TGCAGCGTTGATCAGGGTAACTATGGCTACACCTTC
.	TRBD1	TRBV5-5	TRBJ2-2	CASRLRDRGFLHTGELFF	TGTGCCAGCAGGTTGAGAGACAGGGGTTTCTTACACACCGGGGAGCTGTTTTTT
.	.	TRBV5-1	TRBJ2-3	CASSLGPLTDTQYF	TGCGCCAGCAGCTTGGGACCCCTCACAGATACGCAGTATTTT
.	.	TRBV2	TRBJ2-7	CASTGSVYEQYF	TGTGCCAGCACAGGCAGCGTCTACGAGCAGTACTTC
.	.	TRBV6-1	TRBJ1-2	CASSKSRGLGYTF	TGTGCCAGCAGCAAGTCGCGGGGGCTTGGCTACACCTTC
few	.	TRBV20-1	TRBJ1-1	CSAKGQSGAFF	TGCAGTGCTAAAGGACAGTCGGGAGCTTTCTTT
.	TRBD1	TRBV28	TRBJ1-2	CAGSKSGQGLGSYGYTF	TGTGCCGGATCCAAGTCGGGACAGGGGTTAGGGAGCTATGGCTACACCTTC
.	.	TRBV7-2	TRBJ1-1	CASSLDLGTEAFF	TGTGCCAGCAGCTTAGATTTGGGCACTGAAGCTTTCTTT
.	TRBD1	TRBV5-1	TRBJ2-7	CASSSGTGGYEQYF	TGCGCCAGCAGCTCGGGGACAGGGGGCTACGAGCAGTACTTC
.	.	TRBV19	TRBJ2-2	CASSIQTGELFF	TGTGCCAGTAGTATTCAGACCGGGGAGCTGTTTTTT
once	.	TRBV19	TRBJ2-3	CASSTSTDTQYF	TGTGCCAGTAGTACAAGCACAGATACGCAGTATTTT
.	.	TRBV28	TRBJ2-7	CASSRGWGLSYEQYF	TGTGCCAGCAGCCGCGGGTGGGGGCTATCCTACGAGCAGTACTTC
medium-sized	.	TRBV12-2	TRBJ2-7	CASLGIGRGRYEQYF	TGTGCAAGTCTAGGAATCGGGCGGGGGAGATACGAGCAGTACTTC
.	TRBD1	TRBV28	TRBJ2-7	CASSSPWTGGPYEQYF	TGTGCCAGCAGTTCACCGTGGACAGGGGGTCCCTACGAGCAGTACTTC